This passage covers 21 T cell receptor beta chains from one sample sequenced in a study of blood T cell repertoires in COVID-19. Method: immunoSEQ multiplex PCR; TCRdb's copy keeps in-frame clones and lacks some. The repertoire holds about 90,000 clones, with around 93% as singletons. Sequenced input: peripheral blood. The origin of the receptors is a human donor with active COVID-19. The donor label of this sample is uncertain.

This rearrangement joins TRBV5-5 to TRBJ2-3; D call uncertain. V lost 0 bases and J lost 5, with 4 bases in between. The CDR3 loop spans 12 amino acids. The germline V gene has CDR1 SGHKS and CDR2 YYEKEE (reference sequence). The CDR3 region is CASSLVGDTQYF. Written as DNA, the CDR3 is TGTGCCAGCAGCTTGGTCGGAGATACGCAGTATTTT.

The CDR3 protein is CASSKRGTGGDSPLHF. CDR3 nucleotides: TGTGCCAGCAGCAAAAGAGGGACAGGGGGCGATTCACCCCTCCACTTT. The V gene is TRBV21-1, the J gene TRBJ1-6; TRBD1, as called in the table, went unchecked against the DNA. TRBV21-1 is described as a pseudogene. This CDR3 spans 16 amino acids.

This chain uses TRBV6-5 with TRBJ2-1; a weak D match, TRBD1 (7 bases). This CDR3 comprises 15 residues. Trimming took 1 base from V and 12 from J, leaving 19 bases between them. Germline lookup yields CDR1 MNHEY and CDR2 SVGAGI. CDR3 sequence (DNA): TGTGCCAGCAGTTACTTGCGGGACAGCAGTCTAGGGCAGTTCTTC. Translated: CASSYLRDSSLGQFF.

The CDR3 here is CASSLAGVAGYTF. The CDR3 DNA is TGTGCCAGCAGCTTAGCGGGCGTTGCAGGCTACACCTTC. The chain is built from TRBV7-2 and TRBJ1-2; no reliable D call. The length of the CDR3 is 13 residues. Deletions cut 0 bases from V and 8 bases from J, with 10 bases between. Germline-derived CDR1 and CDR2 are SGHTA and FQGNSA. Full variable domain (outside the CDR3, taken from reference TRBV7-2 and TRBJ1-2): GAGVSQSPSNKVTEKGKDVELRCDPISGHTALYWYRQSLGQGLEFLIYFQGNSAPDKSGLPSDRFSAERTGGSVSTLTIQRTQQEDSAVYLCASSLAGVAGYTFGSGTRLTVV.

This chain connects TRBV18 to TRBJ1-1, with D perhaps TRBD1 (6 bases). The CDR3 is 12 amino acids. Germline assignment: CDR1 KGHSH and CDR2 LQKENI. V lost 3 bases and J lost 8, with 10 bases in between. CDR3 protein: CASSPPGQEAFF. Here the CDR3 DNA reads TGTGCCAGCTCACCCCCGGGACAAGAAGCTTTCTTT.

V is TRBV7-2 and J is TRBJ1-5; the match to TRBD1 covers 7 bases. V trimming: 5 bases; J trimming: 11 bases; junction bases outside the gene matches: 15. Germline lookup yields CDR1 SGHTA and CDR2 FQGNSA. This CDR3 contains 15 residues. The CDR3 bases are TGTGCCAGCAGCCCACAGGGGAACGATTTTCGTACCCAGCATTTT. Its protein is CASSPQGNDFRTQHF.

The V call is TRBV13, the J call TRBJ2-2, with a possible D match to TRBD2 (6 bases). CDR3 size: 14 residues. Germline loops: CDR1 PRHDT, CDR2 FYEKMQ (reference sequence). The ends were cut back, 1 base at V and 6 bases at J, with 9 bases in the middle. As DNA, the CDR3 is TGTGCCAGCAGCTTAGAGCGGGTTTCCGGGGAGCTGTTTTTT. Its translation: CASSLERVSGELFF.

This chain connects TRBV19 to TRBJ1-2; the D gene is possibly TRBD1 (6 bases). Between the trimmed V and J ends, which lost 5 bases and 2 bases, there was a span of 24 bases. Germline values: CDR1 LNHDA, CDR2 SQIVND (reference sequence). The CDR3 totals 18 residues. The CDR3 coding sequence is TGTGCCAGTAGTCTACACCGGGACACTCTTCGGGGAAACTATGGCTACACCTTC. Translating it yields CASSLHRDTLRGNYGYTF.

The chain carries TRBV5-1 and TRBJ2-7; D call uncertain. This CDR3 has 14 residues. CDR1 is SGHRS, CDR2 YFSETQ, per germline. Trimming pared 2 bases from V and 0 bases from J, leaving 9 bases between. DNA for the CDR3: TGCGCCAGCAGCTTACATACCAGCTCCTACGAGCAGTACTTC. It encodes CASSLHTSSYEQYF.

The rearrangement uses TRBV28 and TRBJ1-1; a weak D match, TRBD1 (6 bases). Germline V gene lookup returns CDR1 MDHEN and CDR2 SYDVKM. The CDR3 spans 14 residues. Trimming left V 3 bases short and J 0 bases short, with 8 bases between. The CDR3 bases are TGTGCCAGCAGTTTCAGGGGCATGAACACTGAAGCTTTCTTT. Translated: CASSFRGMNTEAFF.

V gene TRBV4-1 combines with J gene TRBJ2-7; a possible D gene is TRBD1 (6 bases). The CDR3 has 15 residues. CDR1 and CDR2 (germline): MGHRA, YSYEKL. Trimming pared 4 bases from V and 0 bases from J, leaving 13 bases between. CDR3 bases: TGCGCCAGCAGCCCCACGGACAGTAGCTCCTACGAGCAGTACTTC. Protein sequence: CASSPTDSSSYEQYF.

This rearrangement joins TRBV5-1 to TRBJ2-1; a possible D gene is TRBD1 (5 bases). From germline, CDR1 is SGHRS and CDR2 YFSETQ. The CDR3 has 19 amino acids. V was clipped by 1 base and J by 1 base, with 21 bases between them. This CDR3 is CASSLRVMAGLNSYNEQFF. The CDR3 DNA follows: TGCGCCAGCAGCTTGAGGGTAATGGCAGGGCTTAATTCCTACAATGAGCAGTTCTTC.

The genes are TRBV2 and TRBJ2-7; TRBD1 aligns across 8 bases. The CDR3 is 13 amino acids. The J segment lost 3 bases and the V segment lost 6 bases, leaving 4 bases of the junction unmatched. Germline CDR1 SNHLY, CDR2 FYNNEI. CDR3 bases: TGTGCCAGCAGAGCTGACAGGGGCTACGAGCAGTACTTC. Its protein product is CASRADRGYEQYF.

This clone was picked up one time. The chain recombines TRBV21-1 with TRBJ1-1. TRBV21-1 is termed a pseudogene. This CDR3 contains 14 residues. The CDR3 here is CASSARVLNTEAFF. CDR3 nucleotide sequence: TGTGCCAGCAGCGCTCGGGTCCTGAACACTGAAGCTTTCTTT.

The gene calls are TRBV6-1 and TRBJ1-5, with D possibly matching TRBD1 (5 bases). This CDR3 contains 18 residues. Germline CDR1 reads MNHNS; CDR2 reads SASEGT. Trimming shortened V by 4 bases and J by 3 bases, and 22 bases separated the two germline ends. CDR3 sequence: CASSGLREGWGFNQPQHF. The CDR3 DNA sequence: TGTGCCAGCAGTGGTCTCAGGGAGGGGTGGGGGTTCAATCAGCCCCAGCATTTT.

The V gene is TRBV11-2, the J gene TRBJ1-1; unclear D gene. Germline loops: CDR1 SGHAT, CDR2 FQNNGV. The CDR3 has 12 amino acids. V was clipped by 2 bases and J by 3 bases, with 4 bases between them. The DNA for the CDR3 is TGTGCCAGCAGCTTACGTGACACTGAAGCTTTCTTT. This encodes CASSLRDTEAFF.

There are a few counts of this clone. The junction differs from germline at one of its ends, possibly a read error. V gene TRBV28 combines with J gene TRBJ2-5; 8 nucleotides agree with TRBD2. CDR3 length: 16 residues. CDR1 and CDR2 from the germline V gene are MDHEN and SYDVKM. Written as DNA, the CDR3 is TGTGCCAGCAGTTCGCCGACTAGCGTCGGGCAAGCGACCCAGTACTTC. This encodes CASSSPTSVGQATQYF. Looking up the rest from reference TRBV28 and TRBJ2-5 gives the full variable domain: DVKVTQSSRYLVKRTGEKVFLECVQDMDHENMFWYRQDPGLGLRLIYFSYDVKMKEKGDIPEGYSVSREKKERFSLILESASTNQTSMYLCASSSPTSVGQATQYFGPGTRLLVL.

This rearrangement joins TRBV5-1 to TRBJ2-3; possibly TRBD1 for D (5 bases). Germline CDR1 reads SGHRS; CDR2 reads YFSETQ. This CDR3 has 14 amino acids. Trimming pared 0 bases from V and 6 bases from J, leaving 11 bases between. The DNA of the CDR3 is TGCGCCAGCAGCTTGGCTCAGGGCTCCGATACGCAGTATTTT. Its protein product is CASSLAQGSDTQYF.

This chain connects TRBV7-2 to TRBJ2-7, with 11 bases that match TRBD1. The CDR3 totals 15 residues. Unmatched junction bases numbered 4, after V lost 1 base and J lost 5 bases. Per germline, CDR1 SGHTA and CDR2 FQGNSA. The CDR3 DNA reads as TGTGCCAGCAGCTTAGTGGGGACAGGGGGAAACGAGCAGTACTTC. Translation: CASSLVGTGGNEQYF.

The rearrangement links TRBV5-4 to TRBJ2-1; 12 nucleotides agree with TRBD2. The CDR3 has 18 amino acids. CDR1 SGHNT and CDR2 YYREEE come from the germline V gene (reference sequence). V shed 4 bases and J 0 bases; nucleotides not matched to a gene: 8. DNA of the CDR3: TGTGCCAGCAGCCACCCCGGACTAGCGGGGCGCTCCTACAATGAGCAGTTCTTC. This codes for CASSHPGLAGRSYNEQFF.

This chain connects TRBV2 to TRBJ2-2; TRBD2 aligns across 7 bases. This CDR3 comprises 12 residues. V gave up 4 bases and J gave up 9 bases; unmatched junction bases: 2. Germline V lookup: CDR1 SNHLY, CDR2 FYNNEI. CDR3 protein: CASSVRGRELFF. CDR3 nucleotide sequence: TGTGCCAGCAGTGTGCGGGGGAGGGAGCTGTTTTTT. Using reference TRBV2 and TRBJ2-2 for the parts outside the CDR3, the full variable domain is EPEVTQTPSHQVTQMGQEVILRCVPISNHLYFYWYRQILGQKVEFLVSFYNNEISEKSEIFDDQFSVERPDGSNFTLKIRSTKLEDSAMYFCASSVRGRELFFGEGSRLTVL.